The subject of this entry is one T cell receptor beta chain. How the authors handled the data: Estimation of nucleated cell counts was performed using reference gene primer amplification. Libraries were prepared by immunoSEQ multiplex PCR; TCRdb keeps only in-frame clonotypes and omits some of them. That table supplies the V and J calls and clone size; D and trimming were determined from the DNA. The sample yields 290,000 or so clones, around 84% seen once. The data originate from a study of blood T cell repertoires in COVID-19. Study-level background: T cells, B-cell-depleted T cells, or PBMCs provided the cDNA or gDNA that served as material.

There are 14 residues in the CDR3. V shed 7 bases, J shed 5 bases, and the junction held 5 bases outside the gene matches. The germline gives CDR1 LNHDA, CDR2 SQIVND (reference sequence). Sequencing was performed on PBMCs or T cells enriched from blood (not recorded which). The sequence derives from a middle-aged man who had been exposed to COVID-19. The chain links TRBV19 to TRBJ1-4; 9 bases fit TRBD1. CDR3 coding DNA: TGTGCCAGTAATAACAGGGGGCGGAATGAAAAACTGTTTTTT. Amino acids: CASNNRGRNEKLFF. The entire variable domain, with the rest obtained from reference TRBV19 and TRBJ1-4, is as follows: DGGITQSPKYLFRKEGQNVTLSCEQNLNHDAMYWYRQDPGQGLRLIYYSQIVNDFQKGDIAEGYSVSREKKESFPLTVTSAQKNPTAFYLCASNNRGRNEKLFFGSGTQLSVL.